Shown below are 5 T cell receptor beta chains from a single sample sequenced in a study of vaccination effects on CD4 cells after COVID-19. No antigen is known for these receptors. Antigen-specific CD4+ T cells expanded by the ViraFEST assay with viral peptide pools were then sequenced. Culture proceeded for about 11 days, and CD4+ T cells were then isolated. The person had PCR-confirmed SARS-CoV-2 infection between March and December 2020. Assay used: immunoSEQ multiplex PCR; TCRdb lists only in-frame clones, some missing. The sample lists 30,000 to 45,000 clones, over 60% occurring once. The material was CD4+ T cells from PBMCs cultured with HCoV-NL63 spike peptides, obtained before COVID-19 vaccination. These receptors were obtained from a human donor who had a prior SARS-CoV-2 infection.

The V call is TRBV5-1, the J call TRBJ2-5, with TRBD1 matching over 10 bases. From germline, CDR1 is SGHRS and CDR2 YFSETQ. The CDR3 covers 16 residues. V shed 4 bases and J 2 bases; nucleotides not matched to a gene: 8. The CDR3 DNA is TGCGCCAGCAGCAGGGGACAGGGGCTGACTCAAGAGACCCAGTACTTC. Translated, it gives CASSRGQGLTQETQYF.

This chain uses TRBV18 with TRBJ2-7, with D tentatively TRBD1 (6 bases). Trimming cost V 3 bases and J 2 bases, with 14 bases left between them. Germline V gene data show CDR1 as KGHSH and CDR2 as LQKENI. The CDR3 has 15 amino acids. CDR3 coding DNA: TGTGCCAGCTCACCTCAAAGGACAGCCACCTACGAGCAGTACTTC. As protein: CASSPQRTATYEQYF.

This clone was seen a handful of times. This chain joins TRBV7-9 and TRBJ2-7; 9 bases are shared with TRBD2. The CDR3 covers 16 residues. Trimming removed 4 bases from V and 5 bases from J; junction bases left unmatched: 12. Germline V gene data show CDR1 as SEHNR and CDR2 as FQNEAQ (reference sequence). CDR3 nucleotides: TGTGCCAGCAGCTCCCCCGGGGTAGCGGGAGACCACGAGCAGTACTTC. Translating it yields CASSSPGVAGDHEQYF. Using reference TRBV7-9 and TRBJ2-7 for the parts outside the CDR3, the full variable domain is DTGVSQNPRHKITKRGQNVTFRCDPISEHNRLYWYRQTLGQGPEFLTYFQNEAQLEKSRLLSDRFSAERPKGSFSTLEIQRTEQGDSAMYLCASSSPGVAGDHEQYFGPGTRLTVT.

This clone was picked up a small number of times. This sequence joins TRBV5-4 and TRBJ2-1; D call uncertain. This CDR3 has 14 residues. Trimming removed 3 bases from V and 9 bases from J, with 16 bases in between. Germline V gene sequence: CDR1 SGHNT, CDR2 YYREEE (reference sequence). The CDR3 DNA reads as TGTGCCAGCAGCTCGGCTGTTCAGTTATCTGAGCAGTTCTTC. This encodes CASSSAVQLSEQFF. Using reference TRBV5-4 and TRBJ2-1 for the parts outside the CDR3, the full variable domain is ETGVTQSPTHLIKTRGQQVTLRCSSQSGHNTVSWYQQALGQGPQFIFQYYREEENGRGNFPPRFSGLQFPNYSSELNVNALELDDSALYLCASSSAVQLSEQFFGPGTRLTVL.

This clone was counted a few times. This chain connects TRBV7-9 to TRBJ2-5, with TRBD2 identical over 10 bases. The J segment lost 5 bases and the V segment lost 2 bases, leaving 11 bases of the junction unmatched. The CDR3 covers 17 residues. Germline V gives CDR1 SEHNR, CDR2 FQNEAQ (reference sequence). The chain's CDR3 is CASSLLASGSGGETQYF. The CDR3 DNA is TGTGCCAGCAGCTTACTCGCTAGCGGGAGTGGTGGGGAGACCCAGTACTTC. The full variable domain, completed using reference TRBV7-9 and TRBJ2-5, is DTGVSQNPRHKITKRGQNVTFRCDPISEHNRLYWYRQTLGQGPEFLTYFQNEAQLEKSRLLSDRFSAERPKGSFSTLEIQRTEQGDSAMYLCASSLLASGSGGETQYFGPGTRLLVL.